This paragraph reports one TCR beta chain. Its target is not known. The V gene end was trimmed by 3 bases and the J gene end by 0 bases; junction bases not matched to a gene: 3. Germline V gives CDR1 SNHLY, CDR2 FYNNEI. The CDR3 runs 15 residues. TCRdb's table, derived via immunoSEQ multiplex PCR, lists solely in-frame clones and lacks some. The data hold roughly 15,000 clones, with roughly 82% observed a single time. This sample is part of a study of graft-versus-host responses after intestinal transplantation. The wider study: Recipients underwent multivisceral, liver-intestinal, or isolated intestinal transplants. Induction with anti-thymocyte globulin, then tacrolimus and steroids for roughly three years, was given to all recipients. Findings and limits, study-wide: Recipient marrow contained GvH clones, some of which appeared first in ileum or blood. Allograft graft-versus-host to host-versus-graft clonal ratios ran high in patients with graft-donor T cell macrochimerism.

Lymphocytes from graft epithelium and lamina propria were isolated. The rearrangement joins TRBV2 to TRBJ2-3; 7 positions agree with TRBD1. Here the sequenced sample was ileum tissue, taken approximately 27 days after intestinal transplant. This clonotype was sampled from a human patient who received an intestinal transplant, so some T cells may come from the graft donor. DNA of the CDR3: TGTGCCAGCAGTGAGGACAGGCAGAGCACAGATACGCAGTATTTT. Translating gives CASSEDRQSTDTQYF.